Sequencing of this T cell receptor (beta chain) was carried out in a study of blood T cells in healthy people across ages. Sample-barcoded 5' priming and a J-beta primer mix drove a second PCR of roughly 6 to 12 cycles. CDR3-containing paired-end reads numbered at least 2.5 million in each sample. TCRdb called the 5' RACE reads again in MiXCR, with one record for every CDR3 protein. The repertoire holds more than 550,000 distinct CDR3 sequences, with 22% as singletons. Germline CDR1 MNHEY, CDR2 SMNVEV (reference sequence). The germline V and J ends were trimmed by 8 bases and 5 bases, with 15 bases remaining between them. The CDR3 consists of 13 residues.

Material for sequencing was blood. The chain combines TRBV27 with TRBJ1-2; no firm D call. The receptor was derived from a man in his 70s in good health. The CDR3, as DNA: TGTGCCAGCGGTTATAGGGCCTATTATGGCTACACCTTC. Translating it yields CASGYRAYYGYTF.